The 24 T cell receptor beta chains below were found in one sample sequenced in a study of blood T cell repertoires in COVID-19. This table comes from immunoSEQ multiplex PCR, and its TCRdb copy is limited to in-frame clones, with some not included. Counted here are about 100,000 clones, roughly 88% occurring once; the ten biggest clones make up under 5.5%. Sequenced input: peripheral blood. These receptors all stem from a human donor in a cohort sampled during active COVID-19.

The V gene is TRBV7-2, the J gene TRBJ1-5; 10 bases are shared with TRBD1. The CDR3 extends over 15 amino acids. Germline lookup yields CDR1 SGHTA and CDR2 FQGNSA. With 2 bases clipped from V and 5 bases from J, the junction kept 3 bases outside the gene matches. Here the CDR3 reads CASSLSGQGHQPQHF. The CDR3 DNA reads as TGTGCCAGCAGCTTATCGGGACAGGGGCATCAGCCCCAGCATTTT.

This sequence joins TRBV4-3 and TRBJ2-1; a possible D gene is TRBD2 (5 bases). CDR3 size: 14 residues. Germline values: CDR1 LGHNA, CDR2 YSLEER. Trimming took 0 bases from V and 7 from J, leaving 10 bases between them. The CDR3 is CASSQDKAVNEQFF. CDR3 bases: TGCGCCAGCAGCCAAGACAAAGCGGTTAATGAGCAGTTCTTC.

This chain joins TRBV5-1 and TRBJ2-3; D possibly corresponds to TRBD1 (5 bases). This CDR3 contains 15 residues. Trimming left V 0 bases short and J 2 bases short, with 10 bases between. Looked up from germline, CDR1 is SGHRS and CDR2 is YFSETQ. The CDR3: CASSLVQGYTDTQYF. CDR3 DNA sequence: TGCGCCAGCAGCTTGGTGCAGGGATACACAGATACGCAGTATTTT.

CDR3 protein: CASSQEIESGTGPYNEQFF. Written as DNA, the CDR3 is TGTGCCAGCAGCCAAGAAATCGAGTCCGGGACAGGCCCCTACAATGAGCAGTTCTTC. V usage is TRBV3-1 (or the pseudogene TRBV3-2) and J usage is TRBJ2-1, with 8 bases aligning to TRBD1. CDR1 LGHDT and CDR2 YNNKEL come from the germline V gene (reference sequence). The CDR3 extends over 19 amino acids. V shed 0 bases and J 2 bases; nucleotides not matched to a gene: 12.

The chain has TRBV19 and TRBJ1-1; 9 nucleotides match TRBD1. Germline V CDR1 and CDR2: LNHDA, SQIVND (reference sequence). V dropped 2 bases and J dropped 10; count of bases not matched to a gene: 5. The CDR3 runs to 13 residues. CDR3 loop: CASSIYSQGAAFF. Here the CDR3 DNA reads TGTGCCAGTAGTATATACTCACAGGGGGCAGCTTTCTTT.

Only one count was recorded for this clone. This chain connects TRBV28 to TRBJ2-7, with D perhaps matching TRBD1 (6 bases). Trimming removed 6 bases from V and 3 bases from J, with 15 bases in between. The CDR3 has 14 residues. The germline V gene has CDR1 MDHEN and CDR2 SYDVKM. The DNA for the CDR3 is TGTGCCAGCAGGCTCAGGGGTCCCCTCTACGAGCAGTACTTC. Translated, it gives CASRLRGPLYEQYF.

This chain uses TRBV5-1 with TRBJ1-3; 9 bases align to TRBD1. The CDR3 length is 15 residues. The ends lost 4 bases at V and 4 bases at J; junction bases unmatched: 6. Germline V CDR1 and CDR2: SGHRS, YFSETQ. The CDR3 loop is CASSGGQGAGNTIYF. CDR3 nucleotides: TGCGCCAGCAGCGGGGGACAGGGCGCCGGAAACACCATATATTTT.

This clone was observed once. The rearrangement uses TRBV5-4 and TRBJ2-1; 7 bases match TRBD2. CDR1 and CDR2 (germline): SGHNT, YYREEE (reference sequence). V dropped 0 bases and J dropped 0; count of bases not matched to a gene: 6. The CDR3 runs 17 residues. The CDR3: CASSLGLAESSYNEQFF. The CDR3 bases are TGTGCCAGCAGCTTGGGGCTAGCGGAGAGCTCCTACAATGAGCAGTTCTTC.

This clone was observed once. V and J are TRBV19 and TRBJ2-2, with TRBD1 matching over 10 bases. The CDR3 is 16 residues long. V lost 3 bases to trimming and J lost 7 bases; unmatched junction nucleotides: 8. Germline V CDR1 and CDR2: LNHDA, SQIVND (reference sequence). The CDR3 region is CASSMTGTGVGGELFF. The CDR3 DNA follows: TGTGCCAGTAGTATGACCGGGACAGGGGTAGGCGGGGAGCTGTTTTTT.

The chain joins TRBV28 to TRBJ1-5; 7 bases match TRBD1. This CDR3 contains 13 residues. Germline CDR1 MDHEN, CDR2 SYDVKM. The V and J ends lost 6 bases and 6 bases, in that order; junction bases with no gene match: 5. Written as DNA, the CDR3 is TGTGCCAGCAGCCTGACAGGGACTCAGCCCCAGCATTTT. It codes for CASSLTGTQPQHF.

This chain connects TRBV13 to TRBJ1-6; TRBD1 matches 7 bases. Germline V CDR1 and CDR2: PRHDT, FYEKMQ (reference sequence). This CDR3 contains 17 residues. J gave up 7 bases and V 4 bases, and 13 bases lay outside the gene matches. In DNA, the CDR3 is TGTGCCAGCAGCTCACGAAAATTGACAGGGTCAAATTCACCCCTCCACTTT. This gives the protein CASSSRKLTGSNSPLHF.

CDR3: CATSDFLTAYGYTF. In nucleotides, the CDR3 is TGTGCCACCAGTGATTTTCTGACAGCCTATGGCTACACCTTC. The chain is built from TRBV24-1 and TRBJ1-2, with D tentatively TRBD1 (5 bases). CDR3 size: 14 residues. In germline, CDR1 is KGHDR, CDR2 SFDVKD. V lost 1 base to trimming and J lost 4 bases, with 9 bases between them.

The rearrangement joins TRBV28 to TRBJ1-3, with D maybe TRBD1 (5 bases). Germline lookup yields CDR1 MDHEN and CDR2 SYDVKM. Trimming shortened V by 2 bases and J by 4 bases, and 12 bases separated the two germline ends. The CDR3 runs 15 residues. The CDR3: CASSLGALGGNTIYF. In DNA, the CDR3 is TGTGCCAGCAGTTTAGGGGCCTTGGGGGGAAACACCATATATTTT.

The rearrangement links TRBV10-1 to TRBJ2-2; 14 bases match TRBD2. The V and J ends lost 4 bases and 5 bases, in that order; junction bases with no gene match: 3. Germline CDR1 is WNHNN and CDR2 is SYGVQD (reference sequence). This CDR3 contains 16 residues. CDR3 nucleotide sequence: TGCGCCAGCAGTGGGGGACTAGCGGGAGTAACCGGGGAGCTGTTTTTT. The encoded protein is CASSGGLAGVTGELFF.

The V call is TRBV3-1 (or the pseudogene TRBV3-2), the J call TRBJ2-1; 7 nucleotides align to TRBD1. Losses at the gene ends were 1 base for V and 6 bases for J; bases not matched to a gene: 3. Germline V gives CDR1 LGHDT, CDR2 YNNKEL (reference sequence). The CDR3 extends over 14 amino acids. DNA of the CDR3: TGTGCCAGCAGCCAAGGCAGGGGGTCCAATGAGCAGTTCTTC. This codes for CASSQGRGSNEQFF.

The chain joins TRBV4-1 to TRBJ2-7; 9 bases line up with TRBD2. Germline V lookup: CDR1 MGHRA, CDR2 YSYEKL. The CDR3 spans 15 residues. The V segment lost 4 bases and the J segment 4 bases; nucleotides outside the gene matches: 8. CDR3 coding DNA: TGCGCCAGCAGCCTTAGCGGGAGAGGTAGTTACGAGCAGTACTTC. Translating gives CASSLSGRGSYEQYF.

The CDR3 nucleotides read TGTGCCACCGACCCGCGGAGGACTAGGCGCGAGACCCAGTACTTC. This encodes CATDPRRTRRETQYF. The chain employs TRBV24-1 and TRBJ2-5, with 7 positions matching TRBD2. Germline V gives CDR1 KGHDR, CDR2 SFDVKD. The CDR3 consists of 15 residues. J was trimmed by 5 bases and V by 9 bases; bases with no gene match: 14.

The chain couples TRBV11-2 to TRBJ2-5; 9 bases are shared with TRBD2. This CDR3 contains 14 residues. J was trimmed by 4 bases and V by 5 bases; bases with no gene match: 5. Germline loops: CDR1 SGHAT, CDR2 FQNNGV. This CDR3 is CASSAGTSRETQYF. CDR3 in DNA: TGTGCCAGCAGCGCGGGGACTAGCAGAGAGACCCAGTACTTC.

This chain joins TRBV30 and TRBJ2-7, with D possibly being TRBD1 (6 bases). The V end was cut by 0 bases, the J end by 9 bases, with 27 bases between. The germline V gene encodes CDR1 GTSNPN and CDR2 SVGIG (reference sequence). The CDR3 covers 17 residues. CDR3 residues: CAWSVHSRGQGNRGQYF. In nucleotides, the CDR3 is TGTGCCTGGAGTGTACATTCTAGGGGACAAGGGAACCGCGGGCAGTACTTC.

The V call is TRBV14, the J call TRBJ1-1, with D possibly matching TRBD1 (6 bases). This CDR3 has 15 amino acids. CDR1 and CDR2 (germline): SGHDN, FVKESK. The V gene lost 1 base and the J gene lost 5 bases, with 14 bases spanning the gap. For the CDR3, the DNA is TGTGCCAGCAGCCAAGCTCAGGGGATAGAAACTGAAGCTTTCTTT. This encodes CASSQAQGIETEAFF.

The V and J genes are TRBV6-5 and TRBJ1-5; 7 bases line up with TRBD1. Germline V gene data show CDR1 as MNHEY and CDR2 as SVGAGI. J was trimmed by 2 bases and V by 5 bases; bases with no gene match: 6. The CDR3 is 15 amino acids. The CDR3 loop reads CASSRTTGGNQPQHF. CDR3 nucleotide sequence: TGTGCCAGCAGTCGAACTACAGGGGGCAATCAGCCCCAGCATTTT.

The rearrangement joins TRBV7-9 to TRBJ2-3; tentative D call: TRBD2 (7 bases). This CDR3 spans 15 amino acids. Trimming left V 6 bases short and J 5 bases short, with 18 bases between. Germline V lookup: CDR1 SEHNR, CDR2 FQNEAQ (reference sequence). The CDR3 DNA reads as TGTGCCAGCAGAAGGCTAGCGGTAGGGGGAGATACGCAGTATTTT. Translation gives CASRRLAVGGDTQYF.

This sequence joins TRBV24-1 and TRBJ1-2; no definite D call. Germline V gene lookup returns CDR1 KGHDR and CDR2 SFDVKD. CDR3 length: 13 amino acids. The V gene lost 6 bases and the J gene lost 4 bases, with 11 bases spanning the gap. CDR3 in DNA: TGTGCCACCAGTTCCCAGAATTTCTATGGCTACACCTTC. Translated, it gives CATSSQNFYGYTF.

V is TRBV18 and J is TRBJ2-7, with TRBD2 matching over 10 bases. The V gene's germline CDR1 is KGHSH and CDR2 LQKENI. CDR3 length: 15 residues. V dropped 3 bases and J dropped 0; count of bases not matched to a gene: 2. Here the CDR3 reads CASSPSGRNSYEQYF. The CDR3 DNA sequence: TGTGCCAGCTCACCTAGCGGGAGGAACTCCTACGAGCAGTACTTC.